This is a list of T cell receptor beta chains from one sample in a study of CD8+CD57+ T cells in acquired aplastic anemia. Each CDR3 protein is one row after TCRdb ran MiXCR on the reads. The sample has 400,000 to 450,000 distinct CDR3 sequences, 65% to 80% seen once. Sequencing used sorted CD4+, CD8+, or CD8+CD57+ T cells (not recorded which) from PBMCs. These receptor sequences come from a human donor in good health, serving as a control. The CDR3 runs from the conserved cysteine through the conserved F or W. D genes are given only for firm matches. A clone size is listed for some rows: how often the clone was seen (once, few, many), or a class if it is expanded.

d_call,j_call,v_call,clone_size,cdr3_nt,cdr3_aa
-,TRBJ2-3,TRBV20-1,-,TGCAGTGCTAGAGGGGGCCGCGGGGATACGCAGTATTTT,CSARGGRGDTQYF
-,TRBJ1-3,TRBV6-1,many,TGTGCCAGCAGTCCCCAGGGAGGGAGCTCTGGAAACACCATATATTTT,CASSPQGGSSGNTIYF
-,TRBJ2-7,TRBV7-3,-,TGTGCCAGCAGCTTAGGTCTCTCATCCGTGCAGTACTTC,CASSLGLSSVQYF
-,TRBJ2-7,TRBV25-1,-,TGTGCCAGCAGTGGGGGGGTGGTCGCCTACGAGCAGTACTTC,CASSGGVVAYEQYF
-,TRBJ1-2,TRBV15,-,TGTGCCACCAGCAGAGAGGCCCTTTACGGCCAGACCTTC,CATSREALYGQTF
-,TRBJ1-6,TRBV7-2,-,TGTGCCAGCAGCTTAAAGGCTGGTGGCGATTACGAGCAGTTT,CASSLKAGGDYEQF
TRBD1,TRBJ1-2,TRBV12-3/TRBV12-4,-,TGTGCCAGCAGTAAGGAGGGACAGCACTATGGCTACACCTTC,CASSKEGQHYGYTF
-,TRBJ1-2,TRBV7-9,-,TGTGCCAGCAGCTCATTTAAGGGGCAGGGACTTGCTACGACCTTC,CASSSFKGQGLATTF
TRBD2,TRBJ2-7,TRBV20-1,-,TGCAGTGCTAGCGTTCTGGGGCGGGGGGTAGGATACGAGCGGTACTTC,CSASVLGRGVGYERYF
-,TRBJ2-6,TRBV11-2,-,TGTGCCAGCAGCGCGCCCGCCCGGGACGGCAGCTCTGGGGCCAACGTCCTGACTTTC,CASSAPARDGSSGANVLTF
-,TRBJ1-2,TRBV7-2,-,-,CAITAANYGYTFGF
-,TRBJ1-6,TRBV14,-,TGTGCCAGCAGCTGGCCGGGAAGCTATGCACCCACCCACTTT,CASSWPGSYAPTHF
-,TRBJ1-6,TRBV7-2,-,TGTGCCAGCAGCGTCAACAGGTGGAGAAATTCACCCCTCCACTTT,CASSVNRWRNSPLHF
-,TRBJ1-1,TRBV29-1,-,TGCAGCTTGGACCCGGGGGCCACTGAAGCTTTCTTT,CSLDPGATEAFF
TRBD2,TRBJ2-3,TRBV7-2,many,TGTGCCAGCAGCACCCGACTAGCGGGAAGCACAGATACGCAGTATTTT,CASSTRLAGSTDTQYF
-,TRBJ2-1,TRBV7-2,many,TGTGCCAGCAGCTTAGGGGACCCAAAGGGATGGCGGCAGTTCTTC,CASSLGDPKGWRQFF
TRBD1,TRBJ2-1,TRBV11-3,once,TGTGCCAGCAGCTTGGGACAGTCGGGGCTAAATGAGCAGTTCTTC,CASSLGQSGLNEQFF
-,TRBJ2-6,TRBV7-9,-,TGTGCCAGCAGCTTAGTACTCAGCTCTCGGTCAAACTTCCTGACTTTC,CASSLVLSSRSNFLTF
-,TRBJ1-5,TRBV7-7,many,TGTGCCAGCAGCTTAGAGGTCGGGCGGCCCCAGCATTTT,CASSLEVGRPQHF
-,TRBJ1-2,TRBV7-2,-,TGTGCCAGCAGCTTAGGTGTGACAAGGGACTATGGCTACTTC,CASSLGVTRDYGYF
-,TRBJ2-2,TRBV19,-,TGTGCCAGCACCGGAGAGGGATCGGAGCCGCACACCGGGGAGCTGTTTTTT,CASTGEGSEPHTGELFF
TRBD2,TRBJ2-5,TRBV9,-,TGTGCCAGCAGCTCCCGCTCTGGCTGGGAGGGCGACAAGTACTTC,CASSSRSGWEGDKYF
TRBD2,TRBJ2-3,TRBV7-3,-,TGTGCCAGCAGCCGCGGGGGACGCACAGATACGCAGTATTTT,CASSRGGRTDTQYF
-,TRBJ2-7,TRBV7-3,-,TGCGCCAGCAGCCGGGCCCCCCCCTCCTACGAGCAGTACTTC,CASSRAPPSYEQYF
-,TRBJ2-5,TRBV10-3,-,TGTGCCATCAGTGGGGGACCTAGTGAGGCCCAGTACTTC,CAISGGPSEAQYF
-,TRBJ1-1,TRBV10-3,-,TGTGCCATCAGTGATGGTCAGACCTATGGAGGGCGTGAAGCTTTCTTT,CAISDGQTYGGREAFF
TRBD1,TRBJ2-5,TRBV5-1,-,TGCGCCAGCAGCTTGACAGGGGAAACTATCAACTTC,CASSLTGETINF
-,TRBJ2-7,TRBV12-3/TRBV12-4,-,TGTGCCAGCAGTTTAAGGGGGGACAGACCCCCCTACGAGCAGTACTTC,CASSLRGDRPPYEQYF
-,TRBJ2-6,TRBV19,-,TGTGCCACTCGGAGTAGGGAATTGAGTGGGGCCAACGTCCTGACTTTC,CATRSRELSGANVLTF
TRBD1,TRBJ1-2,TRBV12-3/TRBV12-4,-,TGTGCCGGCATCTCCGGGACAGGGGGCAACGGCTACACCTTC,CAGISGTGGNGYTF
-,TRBJ1-6,TRBV19,-,TGTGCCAGTAGTATGGCTAGAGGTAATTCACCCCTCCACTTT,CASSMARGNSPLHF
-,TRBJ2-7,TRBV2,-,TGTGCCAGCAGTGTGAGAGGAAACTACGGGAAGTATTTC,CASSVRGNYGKYF
-,TRBJ2-5,TRBV20-1,-,TGCAGTGCTAGCGGTCATTTTGGGACCCAGTACTTC,CSASGHFGTQYF